Following are 31 T cell receptor beta chains from one sample sequenced in a study of T cell responses to AZD1222 COVID-19 vaccine. Assay: immunoSEQ multiplex PCR; the TCRdb copy retains only in-frame clones and omits some. The sample has some 150,000 clones; about nine tenths are singletons. The sequences come from peripheral blood, collected on day 0 of AZD1222 vaccination. These receptors were collected from an adult in good health.

In this sample, this clone turned up once. This chain joins TRBV20-1 and TRBJ1-2; 9 bases align to TRBD1. The germline CDR1 and CDR2 sequences are DFQATT and SNEGSKA (reference sequence). This CDR3 region has 13 residues. Trimming took 3 bases from V and 7 from J; bases not matched to a gene: 6. CDR3 loop: CSASGDRGGGYTF. The CDR3 DNA reads TGCAGTGCTAGTGGAGACAGGGGGGGTGGCTACACCTTC.

The V call is TRBV9, the J call TRBJ2-2, with TRBD2 identical over 8 bases. CDR3 length equals 14 residues. V shed 3 bases and J 3 bases; nucleotides not matched to a gene: 1. Germline CDR1 and CDR2: SGDLS and YYNGEE. CDR3: CASSELADTGELFF. Written as DNA, the CDR3 is TGTGCCAGCAGCGAACTAGCGGACACCGGGGAGCTGTTTTTT.

The rearrangement joins TRBV19 to TRBJ2-5, with TRBD2 as a possible D gene (6 bases). CDR3 size: 14 residues. The germline CDR1 and CDR2 sequences are LNHDA and SQIVND (reference sequence). The V end was cut by 3 bases, the J end by 4 bases, with 12 bases between. This CDR3 reads CASSIAGRRETQYF. The DNA of the CDR3 is TGTGCCAGTAGTATCGCGGGAAGGCGAGAGACCCAGTACTTC.

The rearrangement links TRBV7-2 to TRBJ1-2, with TRBD1 matching over 9 bases. This CDR3 comprises 14 residues. After removal of 5 bases from V and 6 bases from J, the junction contained 7 bases not matched to a gene. The germline V gene encodes CDR1 SGHTA and CDR2 FQGNSA. CDR3 bases: TGTGCCAGCAGCGCCCGGACAGGGGTAAATGGCTACACCTTC. This translates into CASSARTGVNGYTF. The whole variable domain, filled in from reference TRBV7-2 and TRBJ1-2, reads GAGVSQSPSNKVTEKGKDVELRCDPISGHTALYWYRQSLGQGLEFLIYFQGNSAPDKSGLPSDRFSAERTGGSVSTLTIQRTQQEDSAVYLCASSARTGVNGYTFGSGTRLTVV.

In nucleotides, the CDR3 is TGCGCCAGCAGCCAACCACCTAGCGGGAGGAACACCGGGGAGCTGTTTTTT. This sequence encodes CASSQPPSGRNTGELFF. The chain couples TRBV4-3 to TRBJ2-2, with 10 bases matching TRBD2. CDR3 length: 17 residues. Trimming took 2 bases from V and 1 from J; bases not matched to a gene: 4. Germline-derived CDR1 and CDR2 are LGHNA and YSLEER.

The chain combines TRBV28 with TRBJ2-3; tentatively, D is TRBD2 (6 bases). Germline assignment: CDR1 MDHEN and CDR2 SYDVKM. V was pared by 7 bases and J by 2 bases, with 16 bases between. The CDR3 runs 15 residues. As DNA, the CDR3 is TGTGCCAGCACCCGGAATCTAGCGACCACAGATACGCAGTATTTT. It specifies CASTRNLATTDTQYF.

V and J are TRBV9 and TRBJ2-6; no definite D call. V lost 4 bases to trimming and J lost 2 bases, with 4 bases between them. CDR1 and CDR2 (germline): SGDLS, YYNGEE. CDR3 size: 13 residues. CDR3 residues: CASSSPGANVLTF. Here the CDR3 DNA reads TGTGCCAGCAGCTCCCCTGGGGCCAACGTCCTGACTTTC.

The gene calls are TRBV12-3 or TRBV12-4 and TRBJ1-1; D uncertain. V was pared by 2 bases and J by 2 bases, with 6 bases between. The CDR3 sequence is 13 residues long. As DNA, the CDR3 is TGTGCCAGCAGTTTAACAGATAACACTGAAGCTTTCTTT. Its protein is CASSLTDNTEAFF.

The CDR3 loop reads CASSLFGAGEKLFF. In DNA form, the CDR3 reads TGTGCCAGCAGCTTGTTTGGGGCAGGAGAAAAACTGTTTTTT. The chain employs TRBV5-5 and TRBJ1-4; perhaps TRBD1 as D (5 bases). Trimming removed 1 base at V and 8 bases at J, with 12 bases between. CDR3 length equals 14 residues. Germline V gene lookup returns CDR1 SGHKS and CDR2 YYEKEE (reference sequence).

V and J are TRBV6-5 and TRBJ2-2, with 9 bases fitting TRBD1. V was clipped by 4 bases and J by 2 bases; unmatched bases: 5. The CDR3 is made up of 16 amino acids. The germline V gene encodes CDR1 MNHEY and CDR2 SVGAGI. CDR3 nucleotides: TGTGCCAGCAGTTCCCCGGGACAGGGAAACACCGGGGAGCTGTTTTTT. Encoded protein: CASSSPGQGNTGELFF.

V gene TRBV14 combines with J gene TRBJ2-1, with D possibly called TRBD1 or TRBD2 (6 bases each). From germline, CDR1 is SGHDN and CDR2 FVKESK. The CDR3 is 14 amino acids. Trimming stripped 3 bases from V and 5 bases from J, with 11 bases between. The CDR3 protein is CASSQGGKDNEQFF. The CDR3 DNA is TGTGCCAGCAGCCAGGGGGGCAAAGACAATGAGCAGTTCTTC.

The gene calls are TRBV11-3 and TRBJ2-1; D is possibly TRBD1 or TRBD2 (7 bases each). The length of the CDR3 is 14 residues. The germline gives CDR1 SGHNT, CDR2 YENEEA. V lost 11 bases and J 6 bases, leaving 20 bases between the germline ends. The CDR3 loop reads CASGGEGQSNEQFF. In DNA form, the CDR3 reads TGTGCCTCGGGCGGGGAGGGACAGAGCAATGAGCAGTTCTTC.

V is TRBV27 and J is TRBJ2-7; TRBD1 is a possible D gene (5 bases). The CDR3 is 16 residues long. V was trimmed by 4 bases and J by 2 bases, leaving 18 bases between them. The germline CDR1 and CDR2 sequences are MNHEY and SMNVEV (reference sequence). DNA for the CDR3: TGTGCCAGCAGTTCCTCCCCAGGCGCCAGGGCCTACGAGCAGTACTTC. This encodes CASSSSPGARAYEQYF.

This chain joins TRBV30 and TRBJ1-1; D is undetermined. The V end lost 3 bases, the J end lost 3 bases, and 8 bases lay between the germline ends. Germline CDR1 is GTSNPN and CDR2 is SVGIG (reference sequence). The CDR3 runs 12 residues. CDR3 protein: CAWREADTEAFF. The CDR3 DNA follows: TGTGCCTGGAGGGAAGCGGACACTGAAGCTTTCTTT.

The J gene is TRBJ1-4, the V gene TRBV19, with D possibly being TRBD1 (5 bases). V lost 5 bases and J 8 bases, leaving 9 bases between the germline ends. CDR3 length equals 12 residues. Germline V lookup: CDR1 LNHDA, CDR2 SQIVND (reference sequence). In DNA form, the CDR3 reads TGTGCCAGTAGTTGGAGGGGCGAAAAACTGTTTTTT. Residues: CASSWRGEKLFF.

The CDR3 spells CASSQVLDRGLGNQPQHF. In nucleotides, the CDR3 is TGCGCCAGCAGCCAAGTCTTGGACAGGGGGCTGGGGAATCAGCCCCAGCATTTT. The chain has TRBV4-1 and TRBJ1-5; 11 bases agree with TRBD1. The ends lost 1 base at V and 4 bases at J; junction bases unmatched: 9. The CDR3 sequence is 18 residues long. Germline V CDR1 and CDR2: MGHRA, YSYEKL.

The chain couples TRBV2 to TRBJ2-1; D remains ambiguous. Germline assignment: CDR1 SNHLY and CDR2 FYNNEI. Trimming left V 7 bases short and J 0 bases short, with 7 bases between. The CDR3 length is 13 residues. The CDR3 is CASTETSYNEQFF. The CDR3 nucleotides are TGTGCCAGCACGGAAACCTCCTACAATGAGCAGTTCTTC.

This sequence joins TRBV11-2 and TRBJ2-7, with TRBD2 as a possible D gene (6 bases). Deletions cut 0 bases from V and 7 bases from J, with 13 bases between. Germline V gene lookup returns CDR1 SGHAT and CDR2 FQNNGV. The CDR3 extends over 14 amino acids. The CDR3 here is CASSLDTGVNEQYF. CDR3 bases: TGTGCCAGCAGCTTAGATACGGGAGTGAATGAGCAGTACTTC.

Comments on this clone: Additional DNA sequences in this sample encode the identical CDR3. The genes are TRBV27 and TRBJ1-1; perhaps TRBD1 as D (6 bases). Germline assignment: CDR1 MNHEY and CDR2 SMNVEV (reference sequence). The CDR3 runs 14 residues. Trimming took 2 bases from V and 1 from J, leaving 8 bases between them. The CDR3 nucleotides are TGTGCCAGCAGTTTAAGGGGGGGGAACACTGAAGCTTTCTTT. It codes for CASSLRGGNTEAFF.

V usage is TRBV7-6 and J usage is TRBJ2-1; 11 nucleotides line up with TRBD2. CDR1 is SGHVS and CDR2 is FNYEAQ in the germline V gene. There are 16 residues in the CDR3. After removal of 4 bases from V and 1 base from J, the junction contained 3 bases not matched to a gene. CDR3 in amino acids: CASSSTSGSSYNEQFF. The CDR3 coding sequence is TGTGCCAGCAGCTCAACTAGCGGGAGTTCCTACAATGAGCAGTTCTTC.

As DNA, the CDR3 is TGTGCCAGCAGCTTAACTAGCGGCAACGAGCAGTACTTC. Amino acid sequence: CASSLTSGNEQYF. The rearrangement links TRBV7-3 to TRBJ2-7; D might be TRBD2 (6 bases). Trimming took 0 bases from V and 5 from J, leaving 8 bases between them. The CDR3 has 13 residues. Germline-derived CDR1 and CDR2 are SGHTA and FQGTGA.

The chain joins TRBV7-3 to TRBJ2-7; TRBD2 might be the D (5 bases). This CDR3 spans 15 amino acids. V lost 5 bases to trimming and J lost 2 bases, with 16 bases between them. Per germline, CDR1 SGHTA and CDR2 FQGTGA. CDR3 sequence: CASSLSGSTTYEQYF. CDR3 DNA sequence: TGTGCCAGCAGCCTCAGCGGTTCGACAACCTACGAGCAGTACTTC.

The sample holds one count of this clone. The CDR3 region has the DNA TGTGCCAGCAGCTTTGCGGACACTGAAGCTTTCTTT. Amino acids: CASSFADTEAFF. The V call is TRBV7-9, the J call TRBJ1-1, with D unresolved. CDR1 is SEHNR, CDR2 FQNEAQ, per germline (reference sequence). The CDR3 spans 12 residues. Trimming removed 3 bases from V and 3 bases from J, with 5 bases in between.

This chain links TRBV6-5 with TRBJ1-5, with D maybe TRBD1 (5 bases). The CDR3 totals 15 residues. Germline V lookup: CDR1 MNHEY, CDR2 SVGAGI. Trimming cost V 0 bases and J 1 base, with 7 bases left between them. The CDR3 DNA reads TGTGCCAGCAGTTACTCGGGGGGAAGCAATCAGCCCCAGCATTTT. Translating it yields CASSYSGGSNQPQHF.

A few counts support this clone. The rearrangement links TRBV28 to TRBJ1-2, with unresolved D. This CDR3 spans 15 amino acids. Trimming shortened V by 3 bases and J by 0 bases, and 11 bases separated the two germline ends. From germline, CDR1 is MDHEN and CDR2 SYDVKM. CDR3 DNA: TGTGCCAGCAGTTTTCTGCACACGGCTAACTATGGCTACACCTTC. Translation: CASSFLHTANYGYTF.

This chain uses TRBV11-3 with TRBJ1-6; a weak D match, TRBD1 (5 bases). The germline V gene encodes CDR1 SGHNT and CDR2 YENEEA. Trimming removed 0 bases from V and 5 bases from J, with 11 bases in between. CDR3 length equals 16 residues. CDR3 region: CASSLDSTGHNSPLHF. CDR3 in DNA: TGTGCCAGCAGCTTAGATTCCACAGGCCATAATTCACCCCTCCACTTT.

The chain couples TRBV24-1 to TRBJ1-5; D remains ambiguous. CDR1 is KGHDR, CDR2 SFDVKD, per germline. The V end lost 3 bases, the J end lost 4 bases, and 3 bases lay between the germline ends. This CDR3 has 12 residues. The CDR3 DNA is TGTGCCACCAGTGATCCAAATCAGCCCCAGCATTTT. Amino acid sequence: CATSDPNQPQHF.

The chain links TRBV13 to TRBJ1-1; D not resolved. The CDR3 has 13 amino acids. Germline V lookup: CDR1 PRHDT, CDR2 FYEKMQ (reference sequence). With 5 bases removed from V and 4 bases from J, the gap between germline ends came to 11 bases. CDR3 residues: CASSVSGATEAFF. DNA for the CDR3: TGTGCCAGCAGCGTATCAGGTGCCACTGAAGCTTTCTTT.

V is TRBV30 and J is TRBJ2-2; D may be TRBD1 or TRBD2 (5 bases each). Germline CDR1 and CDR2: GTSNPN and SVGIG (reference sequence). V was clipped by 1 base and J by 7 bases, with 10 bases between them. The CDR3 contains 13 residues. CDR3 DNA: TGTGCCTGGAGTGGCAGGGCGGGCGGGGAGCTGTTTTTT. Translation gives CAWSGRAGGELFF.

V is TRBV7-2 and J is TRBJ2-7, with 7 nucleotides matching TRBD2. Germline assignment: CDR1 SGHTA and CDR2 FQGNSA. V shed 3 bases, J shed 4 bases, and the junction held 3 bases outside the gene matches. The CDR3 totals 13 residues. This chain's CDR3 is CASSFGGGYEQYF. The CDR3 DNA reads as TGTGCCAGCAGCTTCGGGGGAGGGTACGAGCAGTACTTC. Based on the CDR3 plus reference TRBV7-2 and TRBJ2-7, the full variable domain is GAGVSQSPSNKVTEKGKDVELRCDPISGHTALYWYRQSLGQGLEFLIYFQGNSAPDKSGLPSDRFSAERTGGSVSTLTIQRTQQEDSAVYLCASSFGGGYEQYFGPGTRLTVT.

The chain couples TRBV27 to TRBJ2-1, with 9 positions matching TRBD1. Trimming cost V 5 bases and J 15 bases; bases outside gene matches: 8. CDR1 MNHEY and CDR2 SMNVEV come from the germline V gene (reference sequence). The CDR3 extends over 12 amino acids. The CDR3 DNA reads as TGTGCCAGCAGTCGACCGGGACAGGGACCGTTCTTC. Its translation is CASSRPGQGPFF.